This entry lists 24 T cell receptor beta chains sequenced from one sample in a study of OX40 agonist ivuxolimab in advanced cancers. This table comes from immunoSEQ multiplex PCR, and its TCRdb copy is limited to in-frame clones, with some not included. This sample has about 42,000 clones, with 86% found just once. Sample: CD4+ or CD8+ T cells sorted from blood, taken in a trial of the OX40 agonist ivuxolimab. Source of these receptors: an adult with an advanced solid tumor such as melanoma, head and neck, liver or kidney cancer.

The chain combines TRBV10-3 with TRBJ1-6, with unresolved D. Trimming stripped 2 bases from V and 0 bases from J, with 11 bases between. Germline CDR1 reads ENHRY; CDR2 reads SYGVKD. The CDR3 runs 17 residues. The CDR3 region has the DNA TGTGCCATCAGTGAGCCCTCCGATAGCTCCTATAATTCACCCCTCCACTTT. Translated, it gives CAISEPSDSSYNSPLHF.

The genes are TRBV30 and TRBJ2-7, with 10 bases that match TRBD1. Germline-derived CDR1 and CDR2 are GTSNPN and SVGIG (reference sequence). The CDR3 spans 16 residues. Trimming at V came to 3 bases and at J to 2 bases, leaving 10 bases not matched to a gene. The CDR3, as DNA: TGTGCCTGGAGGGTGGGCGGCGGACAGGGGGCCTACGAGCAGTACTTC. This gives the protein CAWRVGGGQGAYEQYF.

V gene TRBV27 combines with J gene TRBJ1-1; tentatively, D is TRBD1 (6 bases). V dropped 8 bases and J dropped 1 base, with 8 bases sitting between them. The CDR3 has 12 residues. Germline values: CDR1 MNHEY, CDR2 SMNVEV (reference sequence). DNA for the CDR3: TGTGCCAGCGGGGGACAGAACACTGAAGCTTTCTTT. Translating it yields CASGGQNTEAFF.

The chain recombines TRBV10-3 with TRBJ1-2; the D gene is possibly TRBD1 (5 bases). The CDR3 extends over 16 amino acids. The germline gives CDR1 ENHRY, CDR2 SYGVKD. Trimming cost V 3 bases and J 7 bases, with 21 bases left between them. The CDR3 DNA follows: TGTGCCATCAGTGAAAACCGGGACGGACTTATTTCTGGCTACACCTTC. Protein product: CAISENRDGLISGYTF.

This clone showed up just a few times. CDR3 sequence reads: CASSPPGGIYGYTF. CDR3 sequence (DNA): TGTGCCAGCTCACCACCGGGGGGAATCTATGGCTACACCTTC. The V call is TRBV18, the J call TRBJ1-2; possible D gene TRBD1, 5 bases. Trimming left V 0 bases short and J 4 bases short, with 9 bases between. Germline V gene sequence: CDR1 KGHSH, CDR2 LQKENI. The CDR3 sequence is 14 residues long.

V usage is TRBV11-2 and J usage is TRBJ2-2, with TRBD2 matching over 10 bases. This CDR3 spans 16 amino acids. V lost 2 bases to trimming and J lost 4 bases; unmatched junction nucleotides: 4. The germline V gene has CDR1 SGHAT and CDR2 FQNNGV. The CDR3 loop reads CASSLWVAGGTGELFF. In DNA, the CDR3 is TGTGCCAGCAGCTTATGGGTAGCGGGGGGCACCGGGGAGCTGTTTTTT. The complete variable domain, with remaining parts taken from reference TRBV11-2 and TRBJ2-2, reads EAGVAQSPRYKIIEKRQSVAFWCNPISGHATLYWYQQILGQGPKLLIQFQNNGVVDDSQLPKDRFSAERLKGVDSTLKIQPAKLEDSAVYLCASSLWVAGGTGELFFGEGSRLTVL.

The CDR3: CASSLMSAGTLQETQYF. The CDR3 nucleotides are TGTGCCAGCAGCTTAATGTCTGCAGGGACACTCCAAGAGACCCAGTACTTC. This chain uses TRBV7-7 with TRBJ2-5, with D tentatively TRBD1 (6 bases). Germline CDR1 reads SSHAT; CDR2 reads FNYEAQ (reference sequence). This CDR3 spans 17 amino acids. The V end lost 2 bases, the J end lost 1 base, and 17 bases lay between the germline ends. Full variable domain (outside the CDR3, taken from reference TRBV7-7 and TRBJ2-5): GAGVSQSPRYKVTKRGQDVTLRCDPISSHATLYWYQQALGQGPEFLTYFNYEAQPDKSGLPSDRFSAERPEGSISTLTIQRTEQRDSAMYRCASSLMSAGTLQETQYFGPGTRLLVL.

The chain combines TRBV6-9 with TRBJ2-7, with D unresolved. The CDR3 is 12 residues long. Germline V gives CDR1 MNHGY, CDR2 SVAAGI. The V and J ends lost 8 bases and 3 bases respectively, with 11 bases between them. The chain's CDR3 is CASLSGSYEQYV. The CDR3 nucleotides are TGTGCCAGCCTATCCGGAAGCTACGAGCAGTACGTC.

V usage is TRBV2 and J usage is TRBJ1-6; the D gene is possibly TRBD1 (5 bases). V was cut by 6 bases and J by 2 bases, with 14 bases left in between. The CDR3 loop spans 16 amino acids. CDR1 is SNHLY and CDR2 is FYNNEI in the germline V gene. CDR3 in DNA: TGTGCCAGCAGGTCAACCGGGACTCCCTATAATTCACCCCTCCACTTT. Translation: CASRSTGTPYNSPLHF.

In DNA form, the CDR3 reads TGTGCCAGCAGCAAAAAAGGGGCGATCCTTTACGAGCAGTACGTC. Translating gives CASSKKGAILYEQYV. The V call is TRBV21-1, the J call TRBJ2-7; the table gives TRBD1 as D, unverified against the DNA. TRBV21-1 is given as a pseudogene. There are 15 residues in the CDR3.

The genes are TRBV7-9 and TRBJ1-1, with a tentative D call TRBD1 (6 bases). The CDR3 loop spans 14 amino acids. V was cut by 3 bases and J by 1 base, with 9 bases left in between. The germline gives CDR1 SEHNR, CDR2 FQNEAQ (reference sequence). CDR3 in DNA: TGTGCCAGCAGCTTCACGACAGGGAACACTGAAGCTTTCTTT. It translates to CASSFTTGNTEAFF.

V usage is TRBV4-3 and J usage is TRBJ1-5; 7 bases fit TRBD1. The germline CDR1 and CDR2 sequences are LGHNA and YSLEER. The J segment lost 0 bases and the V segment lost 0 bases, leaving 14 bases of the junction unmatched. CDR3 length equals 20 residues. CDR3 amino acids: CASSQEFGRGPTYSNQPQHF. The CDR3 DNA reads TGCGCCAGCAGCCAAGAATTCGGAAGGGGGCCTACATATAGCAATCAGCCCCAGCATTTT.

The chain uses TRBV9 and TRBJ2-2, with D perhaps assigned TRBD1 or TRBD2 (8 bases each). V lost 0 bases to trimming and J lost 0 bases, with 15 bases between them. The CDR3 covers 18 residues. The germline CDR1 and CDR2 sequences are SGDLS and YYNGEE. Here the CDR3 reads CASSVERGTGTNTGELFF. For the CDR3, the DNA is TGTGCCAGCAGCGTAGAGCGGGGGACAGGAACGAACACCGGGGAGCTGTTTTTT.

V and J are TRBV2 and TRBJ1-2; the D is unclear. Germline V CDR1 and CDR2: SNHLY, FYNNEI. Trimming stripped 4 bases from V and 4 bases from J, with 7 bases between. The CDR3 covers 12 residues. The DNA for the CDR3 is TGTGCCAGCAGTGGAGGCTCCTATGGCTACACCTTC. This codes for CASSGGSYGYTF.

CDR3 sequence reads: CASSVGGGGPQETQYF. For the CDR3, the DNA is TGTGCCAGCAGCGTAGGTGGCGGGGGGCCACAAGAGACCCAGTACTTC. The V gene is TRBV9, the J gene TRBJ2-5; TRBD2 aligns across 8 bases. CDR1 is SGDLS and CDR2 is YYNGEE in the germline V gene. CDR3 length: 16 residues. Trimming cost V 0 bases and J 2 bases; bases outside gene matches: 6. Using reference TRBV9 and TRBJ2-5 for the parts outside the CDR3, the full variable domain is DSGVTQTPKHLITATGQRVTLRCSPRSGDLSVYWYQQSLDQGLQFLIQYYNGEERAKGNILERFSAQQFPDLHSELNLSSLELGDSALYFCASSVGGGGPQETQYFGPGTRLLVL.

The DNA for the CDR3 is TGTGCCAGCAGCCAAGAAGCCGCGGGGGTCCCCTACGAGCAGTACTTC. Translated: CASSQEAAGVPYEQYF. The chain employs TRBV4-2 and TRBJ2-7; 7 bases fit TRBD2. V trimming: 0 bases; J trimming: 2 bases; junction bases outside the gene matches: 7. Germline V gene sequence: CDR1 LGHNA, CDR2 YNFKEQ. The CDR3 covers 16 residues.

The chain couples TRBV5-1 to TRBJ2-5; the D call may be TRBD1 or TRBD2 (5 bases each). Germline V CDR1 and CDR2: SGHRS, YFSETQ. This CDR3 is 16 amino acids long. With 5 bases removed from V and 2 bases from J, the gap between germline ends came to 19 bases. The CDR3 here is CASSYLGPMGQETQYF. In DNA form, the CDR3 reads TGCGCCAGCAGTTATCTGGGACCTATGGGGCAAGAGACCCAGTACTTC.

This chain joins TRBV9 and TRBJ1-2, with 7 bases fitting TRBD1. The ends lost 6 bases at V and 4 bases at J; junction bases unmatched: 3. Looked up from germline, CDR1 is SGDLS and CDR2 is YYNGEE. This CDR3 comprises 12 residues. The CDR3 sequence is CASTGTAYGYTF. CDR3 in DNA: TGTGCCAGCACCGGGACAGCCTATGGCTACACCTTC.

This chain uses TRBV9 with TRBJ2-5; TRBD1 might be the D (6 bases). Germline V gene lookup returns CDR1 SGDLS and CDR2 YYNGEE. V gave up 0 bases and J gave up 2 bases, with 11 bases separating them. The CDR3 is made up of 15 amino acids. The CDR3 sequence is CASSVELTGQETQYF. CDR3 sequence (DNA): TGTGCCAGCAGCGTAGAGTTAACAGGGCAAGAGACCCAGTACTTC.

The chain links TRBV29-1 to TRBJ2-7, with D perhaps matching TRBD1 or TRBD2 (6 bases each). The CDR3 has 12 residues. V was pared by 5 bases and J by 2 bases, with 10 bases between. CDR1 is SQVTM and CDR2 is ANQGSEA in the germline V gene. CDR3 loop: CSVRGDTYEQYF. In DNA form, the CDR3 reads TGCAGCGTTAGGGGGGACACCTACGAGCAGTACTTC.

A remark on this clone: One end of the junction does not line up with germline, which may come from a read error. Within the sample, other DNA sequences also encode this same CDR3. This rearrangement joins TRBV7-9 to TRBJ1-4, with a weak D call TRBD1 (5 bases). Germline V gene lookup returns CDR1 SEHNR and CDR2 FQNEAQ (reference sequence). This CDR3 is built from 13 residues. The CDR3 nucleotides are TGTGCCAGCCGAGGGGTTTTGGGAGAAAAACTATTTTTT. It is translated as CASRGVLGEKLFF.

V usage is TRBV28 and J usage is TRBJ2-7; D not certain. This CDR3 is 13 amino acids long. Between the trimmed V and J ends, which lost 10 bases and 6 bases, there was a span of 19 bases. Germline lookup yields CDR1 MDHEN and CDR2 SYDVKM. DNA of the CDR3: TGTGCCACTAATACCCAATCAACCTCCGAGCAGTACGTC. Translating it yields CATNTQSTSEQYV.

This chain connects TRBV5-6 to TRBJ2-7, with 9 bases aligning to TRBD1. J gave up 6 bases and V 0 bases, and 7 bases lay outside the gene matches. This CDR3 region has 15 residues. From germline, CDR1 is SGHDT and CDR2 YYEEEE. Here the CDR3 reads CASSLARTGVREQYF. The CDR3 DNA sequence: TGTGCCAGCAGCTTGGCCCGGACAGGGGTGCGCGAGCAGTACTTC.

The rearrangement uses TRBV7-7 and TRBJ2-5, with 14 bases matching TRBD2. Germline assignment: CDR1 SSHAT and CDR2 FNYEAQ (reference sequence). CDR3 length: 17 amino acids. V shed 5 bases and J 5 bases; nucleotides not matched to a gene: 10. The CDR3 spells CASSQGLAGVFGETQYF. The CDR3 nucleotides are TGTGCCAGCAGCCAGGGACTAGCGGGGGTTTTTGGTGAGACCCAGTACTTC.